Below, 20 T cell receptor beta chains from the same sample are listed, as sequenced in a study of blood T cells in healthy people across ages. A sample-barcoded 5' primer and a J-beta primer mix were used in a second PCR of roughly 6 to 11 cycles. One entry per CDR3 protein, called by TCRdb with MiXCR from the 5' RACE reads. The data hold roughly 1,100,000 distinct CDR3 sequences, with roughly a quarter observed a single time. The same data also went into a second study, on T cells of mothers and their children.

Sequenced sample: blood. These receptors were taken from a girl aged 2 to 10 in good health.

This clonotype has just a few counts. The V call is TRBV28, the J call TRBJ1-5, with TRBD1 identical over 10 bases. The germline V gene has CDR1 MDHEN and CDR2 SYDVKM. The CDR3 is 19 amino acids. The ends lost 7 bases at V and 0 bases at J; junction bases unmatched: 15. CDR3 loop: CASNLSGTGDLFSNQPQHF. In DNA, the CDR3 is TGTGCCAGCAACTTATCCGGGACAGGGGACCTTTTTAGCAATCAGCCCCAGCATTTT. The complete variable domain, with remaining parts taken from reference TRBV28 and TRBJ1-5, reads DVKVTQSSRYLVKRTGEKVFLECVQDMDHENMFWYRQDPGLGLRLIYFSYDVKMKEKGDIPEGYSVSREKKERFSLILESASTNQTSMYLCASNLSGTGDLFSNQPQHFGDGTRLSIL.

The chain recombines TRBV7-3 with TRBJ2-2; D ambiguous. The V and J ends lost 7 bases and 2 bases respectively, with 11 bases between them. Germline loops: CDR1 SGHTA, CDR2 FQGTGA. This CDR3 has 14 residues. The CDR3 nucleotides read TGTGCCAGCACTTCCTCCCCTAACACCGGGGAGCTGTTTTTT. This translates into CASTSSPNTGELFF. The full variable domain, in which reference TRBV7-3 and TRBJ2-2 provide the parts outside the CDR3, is GAGVSQTPSNKVTEKGKYVELRCDPISGHTALYWYRQSLGQGPEFLIYFQGTGAADDSGLPNDRFFAVRPEGSVSTLKIQRTERGDSAVYLCASTSSPNTGELFFGEGSRLTVL.

CDR3 protein: CASSLGAGYPYEQYF. In DNA form, the CDR3 reads TGTGCCAGCAGTTTGGGCGCGGGGTACCCCTACGAGCAGTACTTC. V is TRBV28 and J is TRBJ2-7, with TRBD2 as a possible D gene (6 bases). V was trimmed by 3 bases and J by 2 bases, leaving 14 bases between them. This CDR3 comprises 15 residues. Germline CDR1 and CDR2: MDHEN and SYDVKM.

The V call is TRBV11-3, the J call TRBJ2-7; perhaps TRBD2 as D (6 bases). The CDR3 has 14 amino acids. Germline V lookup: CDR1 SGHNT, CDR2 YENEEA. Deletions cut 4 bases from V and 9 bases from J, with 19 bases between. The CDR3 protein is CASSSIPSPEGQYF. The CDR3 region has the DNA TGTGCCAGCAGCTCAATCCCCTCTCCGGAGGGGCAGTACTTC.

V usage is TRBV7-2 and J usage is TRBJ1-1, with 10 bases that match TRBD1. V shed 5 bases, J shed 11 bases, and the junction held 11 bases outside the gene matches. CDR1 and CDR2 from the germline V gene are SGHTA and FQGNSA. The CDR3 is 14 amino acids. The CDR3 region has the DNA TGTGCCAGCAGCCTGCGACAGGGGGCATTGGAGGCTTTCTTT. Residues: CASSLRQGALEAFF.

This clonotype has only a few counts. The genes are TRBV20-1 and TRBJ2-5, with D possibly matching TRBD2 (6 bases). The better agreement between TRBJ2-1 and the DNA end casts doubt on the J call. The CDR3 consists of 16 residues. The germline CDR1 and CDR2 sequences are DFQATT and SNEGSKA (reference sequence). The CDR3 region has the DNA TGCAGTGCTAGAGCTAAGCGGTCATTGCGCGGGGATGAGCAGTTCTTC. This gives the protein CSARAKRSLRGDEQFF.

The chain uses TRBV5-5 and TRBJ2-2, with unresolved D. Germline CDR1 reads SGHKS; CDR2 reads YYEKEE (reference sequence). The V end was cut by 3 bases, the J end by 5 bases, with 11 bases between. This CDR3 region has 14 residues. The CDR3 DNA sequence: TGTGCCAGCAGCTGGGGATCTGTGACCGGGGAGCTGTTTTTT. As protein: CASSWGSVTGELFF.

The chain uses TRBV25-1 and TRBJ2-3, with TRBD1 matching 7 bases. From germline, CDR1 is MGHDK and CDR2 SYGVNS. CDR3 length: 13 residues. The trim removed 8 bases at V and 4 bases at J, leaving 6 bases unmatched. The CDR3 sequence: CASHRGSADTQYF. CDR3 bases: TGTGCCAGCCACAGGGGCTCTGCAGATACGCAGTATTTT. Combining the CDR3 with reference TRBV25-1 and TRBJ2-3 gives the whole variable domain EADIYQTPRYLVIGTGKKITLECSQTMGHDKMYWYQQDPGMELHLIHYSYGVNSTEKGDLSSESTVSRIRTEHFPLTLESARPSHTSQYLCASHRGSADTQYFGPGTRLTVL.

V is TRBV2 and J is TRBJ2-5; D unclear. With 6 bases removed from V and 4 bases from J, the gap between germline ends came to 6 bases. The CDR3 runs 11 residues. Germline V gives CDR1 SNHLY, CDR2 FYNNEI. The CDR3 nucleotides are TGTGCCAGCAGGGCGACAGAGACCCAGTACTTC. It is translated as CASRATETQYF.

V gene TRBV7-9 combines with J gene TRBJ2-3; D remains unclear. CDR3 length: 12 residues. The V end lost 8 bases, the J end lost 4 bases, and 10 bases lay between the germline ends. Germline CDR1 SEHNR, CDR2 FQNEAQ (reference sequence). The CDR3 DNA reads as TGTGCCAGCGCAAGCCCCCCAGATACGCAGTATTTT. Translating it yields CASASPPDTQYF.

CDR3 coding DNA: TGTGCCAGCAGCCGGGACAGGGTGACCGGGGAGCTGTTTTTT. This gives the protein CASSRDRVTGELFF. This chain joins TRBV11-2 and TRBJ2-2; 9 bases agree with TRBD1. Germline V CDR1 and CDR2: SGHAT, FQNNGV. There are 14 residues in the CDR3. V was clipped by 5 bases and J by 5 bases; unmatched bases: 3.

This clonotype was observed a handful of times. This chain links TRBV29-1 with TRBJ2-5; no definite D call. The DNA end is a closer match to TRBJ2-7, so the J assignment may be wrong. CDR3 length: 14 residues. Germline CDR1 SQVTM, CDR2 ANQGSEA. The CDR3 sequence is CSVTLAGPLAEQYF. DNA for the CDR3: TGCAGCGTCACCCTCGCTGGGCCCCTCGCCGAGCAGTACTTC.

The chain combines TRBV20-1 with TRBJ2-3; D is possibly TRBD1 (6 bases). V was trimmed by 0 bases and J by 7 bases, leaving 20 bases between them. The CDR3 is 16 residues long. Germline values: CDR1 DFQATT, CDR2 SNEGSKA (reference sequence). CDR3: CSARDVDRPAQYTQYF. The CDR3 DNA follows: TGCAGTGCTAGAGATGTCGACAGGCCTGCACAGTATACGCAGTATTTT.

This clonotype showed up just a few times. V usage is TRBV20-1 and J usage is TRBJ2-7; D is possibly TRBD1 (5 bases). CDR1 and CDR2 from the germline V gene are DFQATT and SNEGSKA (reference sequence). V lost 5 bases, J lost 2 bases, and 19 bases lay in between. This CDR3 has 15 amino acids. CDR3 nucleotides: TGCAGTGCTGTAAGGGGAAGGGGTCCCCCCTACGAGCAGTACTTC. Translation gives CSAVRGRGPPYEQYF.

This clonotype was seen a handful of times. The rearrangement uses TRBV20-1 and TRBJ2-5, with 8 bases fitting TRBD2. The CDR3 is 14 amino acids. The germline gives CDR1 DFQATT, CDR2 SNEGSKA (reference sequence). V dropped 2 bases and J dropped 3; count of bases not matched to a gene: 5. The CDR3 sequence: CSARPLGREETQYF. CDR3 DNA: TGCAGTGCTAGACCCCTCGGGAGGGAAGAGACCCAGTACTTC.

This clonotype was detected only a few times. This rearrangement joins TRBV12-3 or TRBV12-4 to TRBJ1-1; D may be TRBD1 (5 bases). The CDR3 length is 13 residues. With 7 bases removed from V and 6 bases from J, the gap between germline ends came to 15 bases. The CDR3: CASTDGAVPEAFF. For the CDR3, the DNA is TGTGCCAGCACCGACGGGGCAGTCCCTGAAGCTTTCTTT.

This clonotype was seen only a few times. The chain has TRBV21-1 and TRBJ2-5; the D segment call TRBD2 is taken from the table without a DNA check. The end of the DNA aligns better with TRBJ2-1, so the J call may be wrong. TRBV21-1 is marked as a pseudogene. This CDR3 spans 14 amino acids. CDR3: CASSEGLATNEQFF. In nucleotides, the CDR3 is TGTGCCAGCAGCGAAGGACTAGCGACCAATGAGCAGTTCTTC.

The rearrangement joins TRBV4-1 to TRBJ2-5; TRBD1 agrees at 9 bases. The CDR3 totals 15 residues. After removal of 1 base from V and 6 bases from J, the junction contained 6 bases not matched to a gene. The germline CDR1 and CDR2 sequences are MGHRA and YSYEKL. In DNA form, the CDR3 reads TGCGCCAGCAGCCAAGGGGGACAGGGTTTCAAGACCCAGTACTTC. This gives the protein CASSQGGQGFKTQYF.

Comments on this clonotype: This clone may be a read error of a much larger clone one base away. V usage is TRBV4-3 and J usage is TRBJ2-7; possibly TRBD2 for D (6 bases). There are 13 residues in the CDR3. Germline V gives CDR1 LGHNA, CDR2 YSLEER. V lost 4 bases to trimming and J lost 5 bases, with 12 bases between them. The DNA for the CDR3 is TGCGCCAGCAGCCGAGATAGCGGAAACGAGCAGTACTTC. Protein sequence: CASSRDSGNEQYF.

As DNA, the CDR3 is TGCGCCAGCAGCCCTCTACTAGCGGGGGGCTCAGATACGCAGTATTTT. Translated, it gives CASSPLLAGGSDTQYF. The chain couples TRBV5-1 to TRBJ2-3; 12 positions match TRBD2. The ends lost 4 bases at V and 4 bases at J; junction bases unmatched: 7. This CDR3 has 16 residues. Germline loops: CDR1 SGHRS, CDR2 YFSETQ.